Included here is one TCR beta chain sequence, with context. Data came from immunoSEQ multiplex PCR; TCRdb stores just in-frame clones and leaves some out. Of fewer than 350,000 clones listed, over 75% are singletons. This specimen belongs to a study of blood T cell repertoires in COVID-19. Across the study: Samples came from the United States, Italy and Spain, spanning acute and convalescent COVID-19. PBMCs, B-cell-depleted T cells, or T cells provided the cDNA or gDNA that made up the material.

Germline V lookup: CDR1 MNHNS, CDR2 SASEGT. V was trimmed by 3 bases and J by 5 bases, leaving 16 bases between them. There are 15 residues in the CDR3. The TCR comes from a young woman with COVID-19, enrolled during active disease. Input material: peripheral blood. The V call is TRBV6-1, the J call TRBJ1-2; TRBD1 might be the D (5 bases). As DNA, the CDR3 is TGTGCCAGCAGTGACAGGGTTGAGGCATCATATGGCTACACCTTC. It translates to CASSDRVEASYGYTF.